This T cell receptor beta chain was identified during a study of EBV T-cell therapy then PD-1 blockade in nasopharyngeal carcinoma (dated by TCRdb to the early 2020s). Genomic DNA was extracted from sorted cells using the Qiagen DNeasy Kit. Deep sequencing of the TCR beta chain was done on the immunoSEQ platform. The paper's data handling went like this. The immunoSEQ Analyzer software was used to analyze the repertoire data. Imported from immuneACCESS, the table was reduced by TCRdb to in-frame sequences with V and J called. These copies leave out some clones; in studies compared against another copy, an unresolved V gene accounts for under half, and the cause of the remainder is not known. Clone size and the V and J calls come from that table; the DNA yielded D and trimming. The sample yields 20,000 or so clones; around 82% were counted once. The top ten clonotypes cover around 28% of the sample.

The sample's treatment or condition, from its label and the paper: AdE1-LMPpoly-expanded autologous EBV-specific T-cell therapy followed by anti-PD-1 nivolumab. In the case of this clone: The antigen it recognizes is unknown. It has no much larger one-base neighbor in the sample; base qualities were not kept.

The CDR3 covers 14 residues, taking in both the cysteine and the phenylalanine. Just CDR3 DNA is preserved here, 42 bases in frame from base 1. CDR1 SGHRS and CDR2 YFSETQ are derived from the germline V gene. V is shortened by 3 bases, J by 3 bases, and the region joining them spans 10 bases. The specimen comprised CD8+ T cells from blood, sampled at approximately day 62 from a patient whose treatment included autologous EBV-specific T cells and nivolumab. This receptor was identified in a man aged 40-55 years with nasopharyngeal carcinoma. The chain was built from TRBV5-1 and TRBJ1-5; TRBD1 is a possible D gene, resting on 6 matching bases. The DNA sequence is TGCGCCAGCAGCTGGAGGACAGTCAATCAGCCCCAGCATTTT. It translates to CASSWRTVNQPQHF.